What follows is one T cell receptor (beta chain) and its context. The sample belongs to a study of shared clonotypes between healthy human individuals. Using immunoSEQ multiplex PCR, the repertoire was profiled, and TCRdb retains in-frame clones only, with some absent. The repertoire holds 2.3 million or so clones, with about 92% as singletons. Between the trimmed V and J ends, which lost 4 bases and 6 bases, there was a span of 10 bases. This CDR3 has 13 residues. Germline V gene sequence: CDR1 GTSNPN, CDR2 SVGIG (reference sequence). V gene TRBV30 combines with J gene TRBJ1-6; possible D gene TRBD1, 5 bases. The sequencing sample was made of naive CD4+ T cells from PBMCs. The sample's subset: CD45RA+ positively selected. This sequence originates from a man aged 18 to 35 in good health. Some clones in this sample may be carry-over from other donors' samples. CDR3 amino acids: CAWTGQVNSPLHF. For the CDR3, the DNA is TGTGCCTGGACAGGGCAGGTTAATTCACCCCTCCACTTT.